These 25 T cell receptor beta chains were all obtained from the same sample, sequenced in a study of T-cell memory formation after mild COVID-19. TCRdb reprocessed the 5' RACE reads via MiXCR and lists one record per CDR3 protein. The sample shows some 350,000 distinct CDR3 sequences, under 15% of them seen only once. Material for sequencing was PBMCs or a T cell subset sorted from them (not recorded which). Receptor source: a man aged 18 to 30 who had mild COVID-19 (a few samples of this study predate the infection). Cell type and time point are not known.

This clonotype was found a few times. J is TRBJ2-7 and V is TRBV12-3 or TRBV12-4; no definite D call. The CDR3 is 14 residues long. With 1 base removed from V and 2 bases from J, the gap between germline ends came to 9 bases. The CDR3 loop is CASSLVGHAYEQYF. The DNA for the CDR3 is TGTGCCAGCAGTTTAGTAGGTCACGCCTACGAGCAGTACTTC.

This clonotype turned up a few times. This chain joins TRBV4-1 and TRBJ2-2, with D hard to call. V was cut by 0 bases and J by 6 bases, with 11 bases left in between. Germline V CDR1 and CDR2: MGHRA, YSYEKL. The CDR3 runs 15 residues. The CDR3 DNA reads TGCGCCAGCAGCCAAGAACCCCCCGGGTCCGGGGAGCTGTTTTTT. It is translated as CASSQEPPGSGELFF.

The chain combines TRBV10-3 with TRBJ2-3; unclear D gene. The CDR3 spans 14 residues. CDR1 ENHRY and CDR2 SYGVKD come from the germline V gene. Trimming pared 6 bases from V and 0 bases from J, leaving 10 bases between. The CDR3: CAISRDASTDTQYF. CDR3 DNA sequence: TGTGCCATCAGCAGAGACGCTAGCACAGATACGCAGTATTTT.

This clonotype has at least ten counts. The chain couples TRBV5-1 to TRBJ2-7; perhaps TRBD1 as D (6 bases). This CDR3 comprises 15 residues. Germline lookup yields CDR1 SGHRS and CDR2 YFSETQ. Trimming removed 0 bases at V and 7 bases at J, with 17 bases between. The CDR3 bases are TGCGCCAGCAGCTTGGCCGGGCAGGGGCCGGGAGAGCAGTACTTC. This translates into CASSLAGQGPGEQYF.

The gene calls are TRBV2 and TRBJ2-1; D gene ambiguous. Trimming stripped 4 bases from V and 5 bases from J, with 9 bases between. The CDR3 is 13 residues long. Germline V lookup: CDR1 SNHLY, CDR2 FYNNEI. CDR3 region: CASSGGGNNEQFF. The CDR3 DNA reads TGTGCCAGCAGTGGAGGCGGTAACAATGAGCAGTTCTTC.

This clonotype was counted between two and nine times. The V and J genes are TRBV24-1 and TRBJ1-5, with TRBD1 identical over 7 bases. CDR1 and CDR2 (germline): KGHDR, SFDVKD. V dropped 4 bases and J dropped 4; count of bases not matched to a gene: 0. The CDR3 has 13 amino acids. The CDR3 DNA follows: TGTGCCACCAGTGAGACAGGGAATCAGCCCCAGCATTTT. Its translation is CATSETGNQPQHF.

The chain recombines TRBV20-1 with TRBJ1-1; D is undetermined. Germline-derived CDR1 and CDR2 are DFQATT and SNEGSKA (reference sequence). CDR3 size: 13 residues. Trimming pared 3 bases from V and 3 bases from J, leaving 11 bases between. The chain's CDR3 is CSARPGIDTEAFF. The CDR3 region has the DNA TGCAGTGCTAGGCCGGGGATCGACACTGAAGCTTTCTTT.

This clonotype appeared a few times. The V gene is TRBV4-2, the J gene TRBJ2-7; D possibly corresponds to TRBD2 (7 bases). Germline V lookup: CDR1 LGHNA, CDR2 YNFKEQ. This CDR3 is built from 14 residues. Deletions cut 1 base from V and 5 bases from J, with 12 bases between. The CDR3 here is CASSQAGGGDEQYF. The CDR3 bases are TGTGCCAGCAGCCAAGCGGGGGGCGGCGACGAGCAGTACTTC.

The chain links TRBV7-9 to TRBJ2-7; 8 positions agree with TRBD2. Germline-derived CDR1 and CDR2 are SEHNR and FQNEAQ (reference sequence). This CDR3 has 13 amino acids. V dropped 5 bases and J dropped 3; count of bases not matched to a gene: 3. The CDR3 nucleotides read TGTGCCAGCAGCACTACTAGCGGCTACGAGCAGTACGTC. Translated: CASSTTSGYEQYV.

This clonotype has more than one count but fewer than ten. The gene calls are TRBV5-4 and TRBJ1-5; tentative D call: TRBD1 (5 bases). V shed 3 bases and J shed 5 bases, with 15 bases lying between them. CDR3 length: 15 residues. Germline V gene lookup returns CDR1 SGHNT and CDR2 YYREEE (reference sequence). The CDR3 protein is CASSSHPGVDQPQHF. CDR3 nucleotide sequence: TGTGCCAGCAGCTCCCACCCGGGGGTAGATCAGCCCCAGCATTTT.

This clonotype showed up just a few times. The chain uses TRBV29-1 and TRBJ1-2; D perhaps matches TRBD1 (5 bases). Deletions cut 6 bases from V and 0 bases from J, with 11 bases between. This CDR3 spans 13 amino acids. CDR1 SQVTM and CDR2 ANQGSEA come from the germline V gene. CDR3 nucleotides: TGCAGCGTGGGGGAAAGTACTAACTATGGCTACACCTTC. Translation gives CSVGESTNYGYTF.

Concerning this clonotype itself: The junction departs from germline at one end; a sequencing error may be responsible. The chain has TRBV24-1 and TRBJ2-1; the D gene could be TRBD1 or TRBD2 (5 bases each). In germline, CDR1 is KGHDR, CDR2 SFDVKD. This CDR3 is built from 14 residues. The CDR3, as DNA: TGTGCCACCAGTGATTTGCAACGAGGGGATGATCAGTTCTTC. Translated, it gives CATSDLQRGDDQFF.

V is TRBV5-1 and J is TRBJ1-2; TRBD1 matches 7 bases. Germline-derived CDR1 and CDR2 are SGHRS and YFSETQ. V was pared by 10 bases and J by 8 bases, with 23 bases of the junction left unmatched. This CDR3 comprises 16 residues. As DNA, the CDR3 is TGCGCCGACCCCTCCCCAGAGACAGGGAGAGGACGAGGCTACACCTTC. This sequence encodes CADPSPETGRGRGYTF.

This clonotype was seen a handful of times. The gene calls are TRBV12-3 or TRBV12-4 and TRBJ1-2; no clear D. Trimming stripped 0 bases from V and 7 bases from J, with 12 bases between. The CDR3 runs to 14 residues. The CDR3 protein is CASSLALGDGGYTF. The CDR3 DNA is TGTGCCAGCAGTTTAGCGCTGGGAGACGGTGGCTACACCTTC.

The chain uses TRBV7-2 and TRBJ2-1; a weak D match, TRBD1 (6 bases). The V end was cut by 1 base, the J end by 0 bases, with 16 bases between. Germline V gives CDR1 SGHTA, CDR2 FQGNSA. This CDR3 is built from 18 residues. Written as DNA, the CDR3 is TGTGCCAGCAGCTTAGGGGGACACGTACCGAGCTCCTACAATGAGCAGTTCTTC. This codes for CASSLGGHVPSSYNEQFF.

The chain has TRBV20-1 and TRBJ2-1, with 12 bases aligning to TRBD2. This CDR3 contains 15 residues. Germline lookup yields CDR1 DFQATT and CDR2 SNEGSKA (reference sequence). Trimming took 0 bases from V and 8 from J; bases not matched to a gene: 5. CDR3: CSARDVRLAGDEQFF. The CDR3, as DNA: TGCAGTGCTAGAGATGTTAGACTAGCGGGGGATGAGCAGTTCTTC.

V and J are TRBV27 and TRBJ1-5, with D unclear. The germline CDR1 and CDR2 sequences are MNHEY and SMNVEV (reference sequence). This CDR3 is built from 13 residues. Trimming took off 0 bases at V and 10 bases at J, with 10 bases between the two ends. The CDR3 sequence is CASSLSSTLPQHF. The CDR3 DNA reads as TGTGCCAGCAGTTTATCGAGTACTCTTCCCCAGCATTTT.

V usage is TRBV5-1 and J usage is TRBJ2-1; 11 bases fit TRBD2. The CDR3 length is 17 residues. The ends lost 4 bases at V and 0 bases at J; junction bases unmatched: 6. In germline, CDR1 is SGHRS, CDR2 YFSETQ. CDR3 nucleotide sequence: TGCGCCAGCAGCGCCCGACTAGCGGGGACCTCCTACAATGAGCAGTTCTTC. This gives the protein CASSARLAGTSYNEQFF.

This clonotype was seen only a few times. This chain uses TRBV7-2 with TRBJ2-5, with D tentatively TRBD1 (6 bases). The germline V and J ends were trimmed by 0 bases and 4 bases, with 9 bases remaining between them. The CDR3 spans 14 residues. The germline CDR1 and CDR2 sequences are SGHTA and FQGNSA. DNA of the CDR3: TGTGCCAGCAGCTTAGCGAAGGGGGTAGAGACCCAGTACTTC. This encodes CASSLAKGVETQYF.

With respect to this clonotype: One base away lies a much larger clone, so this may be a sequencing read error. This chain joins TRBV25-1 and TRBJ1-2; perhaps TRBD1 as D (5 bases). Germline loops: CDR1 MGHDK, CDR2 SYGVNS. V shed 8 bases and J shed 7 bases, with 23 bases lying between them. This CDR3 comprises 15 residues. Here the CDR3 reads CASVLSSVVRGGYTF. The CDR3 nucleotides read TGTGCCAGCGTCCTCTCCTCCGTTGTGAGGGGTGGCTACACCTTC.

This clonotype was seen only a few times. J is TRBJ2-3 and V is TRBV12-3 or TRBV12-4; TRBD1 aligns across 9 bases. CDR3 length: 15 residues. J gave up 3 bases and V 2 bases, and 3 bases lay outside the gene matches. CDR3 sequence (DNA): TGTGCCAGCAGTTTATACAGGGGGCGAACAGATACGCAGTATTTT. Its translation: CASSLYRGRTDTQYF.

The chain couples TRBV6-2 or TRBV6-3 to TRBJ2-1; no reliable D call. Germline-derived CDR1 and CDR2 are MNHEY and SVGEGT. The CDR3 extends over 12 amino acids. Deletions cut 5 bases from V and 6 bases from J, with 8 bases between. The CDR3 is CASSRLINEQFF. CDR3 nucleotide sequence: TGTGCCAGCAGTCGCCTGATCAATGAGCAGTTCTTC.

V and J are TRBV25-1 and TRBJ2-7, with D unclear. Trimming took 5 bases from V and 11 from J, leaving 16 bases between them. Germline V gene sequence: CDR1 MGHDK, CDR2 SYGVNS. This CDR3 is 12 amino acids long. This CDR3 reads CASSPPTGLEYV. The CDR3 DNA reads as TGTGCCAGCAGTCCTCCGACTGGTCTGGAGTACGTC.

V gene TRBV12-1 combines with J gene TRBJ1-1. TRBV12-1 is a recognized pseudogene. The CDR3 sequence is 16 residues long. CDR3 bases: TGTGCCAGCAGCCCCCGCTTAGGCCTTGTGAACACTGAAGCTTTCTTT. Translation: CASSPRLGLVNTEAFF.

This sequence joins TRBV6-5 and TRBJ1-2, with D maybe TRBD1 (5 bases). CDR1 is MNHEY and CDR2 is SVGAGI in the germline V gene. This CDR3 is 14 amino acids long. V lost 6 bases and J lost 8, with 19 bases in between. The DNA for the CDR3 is TGTGCCAGCAGATCCGCGACGATCTGGGGGGGCTACACCTTC. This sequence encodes CASRSATIWGGYTF.